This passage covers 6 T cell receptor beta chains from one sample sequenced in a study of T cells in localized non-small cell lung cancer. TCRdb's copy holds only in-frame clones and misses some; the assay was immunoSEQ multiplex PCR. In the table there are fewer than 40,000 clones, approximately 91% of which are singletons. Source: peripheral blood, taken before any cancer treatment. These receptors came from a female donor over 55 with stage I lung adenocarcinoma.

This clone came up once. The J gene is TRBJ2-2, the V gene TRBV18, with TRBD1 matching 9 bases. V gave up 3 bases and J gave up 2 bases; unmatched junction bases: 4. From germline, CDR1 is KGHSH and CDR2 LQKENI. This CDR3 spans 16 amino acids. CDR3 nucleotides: TGTGCCAGCTCACCGGGACAGGGATTAAACACCGGGGAGCTGTTTTTT. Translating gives CASSPGQGLNTGELFF.

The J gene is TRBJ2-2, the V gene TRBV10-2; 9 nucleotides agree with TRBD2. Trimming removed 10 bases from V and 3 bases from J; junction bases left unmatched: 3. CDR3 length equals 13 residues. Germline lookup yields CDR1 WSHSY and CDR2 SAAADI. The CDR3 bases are TGCGCCACTAGCGGGGACTACACCGGGGAGCTGTTTTTT. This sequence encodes CATSGDYTGELFF.

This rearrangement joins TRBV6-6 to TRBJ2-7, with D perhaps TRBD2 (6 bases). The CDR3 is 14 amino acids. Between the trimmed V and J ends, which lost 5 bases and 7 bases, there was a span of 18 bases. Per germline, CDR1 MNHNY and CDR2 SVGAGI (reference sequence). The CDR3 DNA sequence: TGTGCCAGCAGTACCGGGACTGAGCTCGGTGAGCAGTACTTC. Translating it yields CASSTGTELGEQYF.

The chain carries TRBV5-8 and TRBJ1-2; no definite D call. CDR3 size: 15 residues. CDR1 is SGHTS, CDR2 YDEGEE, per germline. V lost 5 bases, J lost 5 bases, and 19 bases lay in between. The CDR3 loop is CASRSPAFVLYGYTF. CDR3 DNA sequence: TGTGCCAGCAGGTCTCCGGCTTTCGTATTATATGGCTACACCTTC.

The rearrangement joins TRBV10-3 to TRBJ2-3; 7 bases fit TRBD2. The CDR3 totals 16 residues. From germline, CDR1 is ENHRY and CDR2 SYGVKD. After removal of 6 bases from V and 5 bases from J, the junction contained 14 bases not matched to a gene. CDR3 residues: CAIRLRGRAEGDTQYF. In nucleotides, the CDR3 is TGTGCCATCAGGCTCCGAGGGAGGGCCGAGGGAGATACGCAGTATTTT.

As DNA, the CDR3 is TGTGCCAGCAGCAATAGGGGGCTAGCAGACACAGATACGCAGTATTTT. This encodes CASSNRGLADTDTQYF. The chain recombines TRBV21-1 with TRBJ2-3; TRBD1 is taken as the D call from the table, unchecked against the DNA. TRBV21-1 is tagged as a pseudogene. The CDR3 length is 16 residues.